What follows are 12 T cell receptor beta chains derived from one specimen sequenced in a study of CD8 T cells in Susac syndrome. RNA was extracted with the RNeasy kit, and a quantity of about 0.45 to 1 ug was reverse transcribed using random hexamers. TCRdb reprocessed the immunoSEQ multiplex PCR reads via MiXCR and lists one record per CDR3 protein. This table has about 160,000 distinct CDR3 sequences, roughly 94% appearing once. The sequencing input was CD4+ T cells from PBMCs. The origin of the receptors is a human donor in good health.

The rearrangement joins TRBV2 to TRBJ2-4; 8 positions agree with TRBD2. The CDR3 runs to 14 residues. Germline CDR1 and CDR2: SNHLY and FYNNEI. The V segment lost 8 bases and the J segment 7 bases; nucleotides outside the gene matches: 10. DNA of the CDR3: TGTGCCAGCCAAAAACTAGCGGCGGGGAACATTCAGTACTTC. Its translation is CASQKLAAGNIQYF.

The rearrangement uses TRBV5-4 and TRBJ2-2; TRBD1 is a possible D gene (6 bases). Germline CDR1 is SGHNT and CDR2 is YYREEE (reference sequence). The CDR3 has 15 amino acids. V lost 4 bases, J lost 5 bases, and 15 bases lay in between. Here the CDR3 DNA reads TGTGCCAGCAGCAGTTCCGGGACAACGACCGGGGAGCTGTTTTTT. It is translated as CASSSSGTTTGELFF.

This clonotype was counted a single time. One end of the junction varies from germline; a read error may be responsible. This chain connects TRBV7-7 to TRBJ2-5, with 14 bases that match TRBD2. Germline loops: CDR1 SSHAT, CDR2 FNYEAQ (reference sequence). The CDR3 has 16 residues. CDR3 sequence: CASSTGTSGSQETQYF. The DNA of the CDR3 is TGTGCTAGCAGCACTGGGACTAGCGGGAGCCAAGAGACCCAGTACTTC.

This sequence joins TRBV10-3 and TRBJ1-5, with a tentative D call TRBD1 (6 bases). Germline assignment: CDR1 ENHRY and CDR2 SYGVKD. Trimming pared 10 bases from V and 4 bases from J, leaving 11 bases between. The CDR3 is 12 residues long. CDR3 nucleotides: TGTGCCACCCGACAGGCTAATCAGCCCCAGCATTTT. Protein: CATRQANQPQHF.

The rearrangement uses TRBV9 and TRBJ2-3; D might be TRBD2 (6 bases). CDR1 is SGDLS, CDR2 YYNGEE, per germline. Trimming pared 3 bases from V and 0 bases from J, leaving 14 bases between. This CDR3 contains 16 residues. CDR3 sequence: CASSAVDGTSTDTQYF. CDR3 DNA: TGTGCCAGCAGCGCCGTTGACGGGACTAGCACAGATACGCAGTATTTT.

The chain has TRBV7-2 and TRBJ1-2; 9 bases align to TRBD1. V was pared by 5 bases and J by 8 bases, with 6 bases of the junction left unmatched. The CDR3 extends over 13 amino acids. Germline V gene lookup returns CDR1 SGHTA and CDR2 FQGNSA. Here the CDR3 reads CASSRDRAVGYTF. CDR3 DNA sequence: TGTGCCAGCAGCCGGGACAGGGCGGTCGGCTACACCTTC.

This clonotype was seen just once. The chain employs TRBV3-1 and TRBJ2-7; D gene unclear. CDR3 size: 13 residues. CDR1 and CDR2 (germline): LGHDT, YNNKEL (reference sequence). V lost 2 bases to trimming and J lost 4 bases, with 9 bases between them. The chain's CDR3 is CASSQISSYEQYF. Written as DNA, the CDR3 is TGTGCCAGCAGCCAAATTTCGAGTTACGAGCAGTACTTC.

In nucleotides, the CDR3 is TGTGCCAGCAGCTGGACAGTGGAGTATAATTCACCCCTCCACTTT. This sequence encodes CASSWTVEYNSPLHF. This chain joins TRBV6-2 or TRBV6-3 and TRBJ1-6, with D perhaps TRBD1 (6 bases). The CDR3 consists of 15 residues. Germline CDR1 MNHEY, CDR2 SVGEGT. The germline V and J ends were trimmed by 6 bases and 4 bases, with 13 bases remaining between them.

The gene calls are TRBV10-3 and TRBJ2-1; TRBD2 matches at 7 bases. After removal of 4 bases from V and 2 bases from J, the junction contained 8 bases not matched to a gene. The CDR3 consists of 16 residues. Germline CDR1 reads ENHRY; CDR2 reads SYGVKD. CDR3 bases: TGTGCCATCAGTGCGCAGAGGACTAGGGCCTACAATGAGCAGTTCTTC. Protein sequence: CAISAQRTRAYNEQFF.

The J gene is TRBJ2-1, the V gene TRBV29-1; 7 bases match TRBD1. CDR3 size: 12 residues. In germline, CDR1 is SQVTM, CDR2 ANQGSEA. Trimming at V came to 7 bases and at J to 4 bases, leaving 4 bases not matched to a gene. As DNA, the CDR3 is TGCAGCGGCTACAGGGGTTACAATGAGCAGTTCTTC. Its translation: CSGYRGYNEQFF.

The V gene is TRBV30, the J gene TRBJ1-1; D may be TRBD1 (5 bases). The CDR3 runs to 15 residues. V was shortened by 0 bases and J by 2 bases, with 13 bases between the two germline ends. CDR1 is GTSNPN, CDR2 SVGIG, per germline (reference sequence). CDR3 loop: CAWSVSGAGNTEAFF. CDR3 sequence (DNA): TGTGCCTGGAGTGTGTCCGGGGCAGGAAACACTGAAGCTTTCTTT.

The rearrangement links TRBV7-2 to TRBJ2-7, with D possibly being TRBD2 (6 bases). This CDR3 is built from 15 residues. V was cut by 2 bases and J by 9 bases, with 20 bases left in between. Germline V CDR1 and CDR2: SGHTA, FQGNSA. The CDR3 bases are TGTGCCAGCAGCTTACTCGGAAGCTCAACCGGGGGGCAGTACTTC. Amino acids: CASSLLGSSTGGQYF.